These 8 T cell receptor beta chains came from one sample sequenced in a study of T-cell reconstitution after alpha-beta-depleted transplantation in children (dated by TCRdb to between 2015 and 2016). The library relied on PCR. Sequencing used an Illumina HiSeq 2500. TCR library preparation used molecular barcoding, with unique molecular identifiers applied to normalize quantification of the TCRbeta repertoire. TCRdb redid the processing of the public reads, applying fastp at Q25 and MiXCR, and retained in-frame beta chains. Each entry merges the rows of one CDR3 protein and shows their most common DNA and genes. This sample holds about 540,000 distinct CDR3 sequences; around 16% were observed only once. 3.3% of the sample goes to the ten largest clones. The sequencing here drew on PBMCs from the stem cell graft donor, taken from the stem cell graft. The receptors shown here come from a human donor who donated a stem cell graft to a child with acute lymphoblastic leukemia.

V gene TRBV5-1 combines with J gene TRBJ2-7; D perhaps matches TRBD2 (6 bases). This CDR3 is built from 15 residues. The germline V and J ends were trimmed by 0 bases and 6 bases, with 16 bases remaining between them. CDR1 is SGHRS, CDR2 YFSETQ, per germline. CDR3 nucleotide sequence: TGCGCCAGCAGCTTGGTAGCGGTAATGAAGGGCGAGCAGTACTTC. Protein product: CASSLVAVMKGEQYF. Full variable domain (rest looked up from reference TRBV5-1 and TRBJ2-7): KAGVTQTPRYLIKTRGQQVTLSCSPISGHRSVSWYQQTPGQGLQFLFEYFSETQRNKGNFPGRFSGRQFSNSRSEMNVSTLELGDSALYLCASSLVAVMKGEQYFGPGTRLTVT.

The chain is built from TRBV5-1 and TRBJ2-1, with 10 bases lining up with TRBD2. There are 15 residues in the CDR3. With V trimmed by 4 bases and J by 6 bases, 7 bases remained unmatched. Germline loops: CDR1 SGHRS, CDR2 YFSETQ. The CDR3 DNA reads as TGCGCCAGCAGCCCCCGGACTAGCGGATTCAATGAGCAGTTCTTC. This encodes CASSPRTSGFNEQFF.

J is TRBJ2-6 and V is TRBV7-3; 9 nucleotides agree with TRBD2. V trimming: 5 bases; J trimming: 2 bases; junction bases outside the gene matches: 7. Germline CDR1 is SGHTA and CDR2 is FQGTGA. The CDR3 has 17 amino acids. The CDR3: CASSPPGLATGANVLTF. DNA for the CDR3: TGTGCCAGCAGCCCACCGGGACTAGCAACTGGGGCCAACGTCCTGACTTTC.

In its sample, this clonotype was seen many times. The chain links TRBV20-1 to TRBJ1-1, with 7 bases identical to TRBD1. Trimming at V came to 3 bases and at J to 5 bases, leaving 12 bases not matched to a gene. The CDR3 is 15 residues long. Germline-derived CDR1 and CDR2 are DFQATT and SNEGSKA (reference sequence). In nucleotides, the CDR3 is TGCAGTGCTAGGACAGGGAGGTTCGGGGATACTGAAGCTTTCTTT. It yields the protein CSARTGRFGDTEAFF.

The J gene is TRBJ2-7, the V gene TRBV7-9; the D is unclear. This CDR3 spans 12 amino acids. V lost 1 base to trimming and J lost 6 bases, with 7 bases between them. From germline, CDR1 is SEHNR and CDR2 FQNEAQ (reference sequence). The CDR3 coding sequence is TGTGCCAGCAGCTTAGGAAGGCGCGAGCAGTACTTC. Residues: CASSLGRREQYF.

The rearrangement links TRBV12-3 or TRBV12-4 to TRBJ2-1; D ambiguous. V was clipped by 1 base and J by 6 bases, with 10 bases between them. CDR3 length: 14 amino acids. CDR3: CASSLGGSINEQFF. As DNA, the CDR3 is TGTGCCAGCAGTTTAGGAGGTTCGATCAATGAGCAGTTCTTC.

The chain joins TRBV28 to TRBJ1-1; D unclear. Germline V gives CDR1 MDHEN, CDR2 SYDVKM. V was clipped by 6 bases and J by 1 base, with 9 bases between them. CDR3 length equals 13 residues. The CDR3 region is CASSVLQNTEAFF. As DNA, the CDR3 is TGTGCCAGCAGCGTCCTACAGAACACTGAAGCTTTCTTT.

J is TRBJ1-2 and V is TRBV30, with D unclear. CDR3 length: 16 residues. The ends were cut back, 0 bases at V and 0 bases at J, with 14 bases in the middle. In germline, CDR1 is GTSNPN, CDR2 SVGIG (reference sequence). The CDR3 nucleotides read TGTGCCTGGAGTGTACCCACACACCTAGCTAACTATGGCTACACCTTC. This sequence encodes CAWSVPTHLANYGYTF.